These T cell receptor beta chains were read from a single sample in a study of T-cell reconstitution after alpha-beta-depleted transplantation in children. A single record per CDR3 protein comes from TCRdb applying MiXCR to the PCR reads. The sample gives about 110,000 distinct CDR3 sequences, about a tenth of which show up once; roughly 8% is in the top ten. Source: PBMCs from the stem cell graft donor, taken from the stem cell graft. The receptors were sampled from a human donor who donated a stem cell graft to a child with acute lymphoblastic leukemia. CDR3s leave out the opening cysteine and the closing phenylalanine or tryptophan.

>TRBJ2-3|TRBV28
ASSLDRPTDTQY
>TRBJ2-7|TRBV6-1
ASSSGGANYEQY
>TRBJ2-7|TRBV7-2
ASSTSGGRLYEQY
>TRBJ2-5|TRBV7-2
ASSSIGPLGGETQY
>TRBJ2-7|TRBV27
ASSVTGGSPYEQY
>TRBJ2-7|TRBV27
ASSFGQGAEQY
>TRBJ1-2|TRBV5-6
ASSLFGATGGYT
>TRBJ2-7|TRBV12-3/TRBV12-4
ASKQTTSSYEQY
>TRBJ1-4|TRBV30
ACWDRVYEKLF
>TRBJ1-5|TRBV4-1
ASSQETRDRGRQPQH
>TRBJ2-5|TRBV9
ASSLSGQGGWETQY
>TRBJ1-2|TRBV5-1
ASSLSTGGKDGYT
>TRBJ2-1|TRBV7-9
ASSLVGIEQF
>TRBJ1-2|TRBV5-6
ASSLGPGASYGYT
>TRBJ2-3|TRBV5-1
ASSFPQSTDTQY
>TRBJ1-1|TRBV10-2
ASGTGSWTEAF
>TRBJ1-3|TRBV20-1
SAREGGPGNTIY
>TRBJ1-6|TRBV20-1
SARGQAVYNSPLH
>TRBJ1-4|TRBV7-9
ASSPSRKGTDEKLF
>TRBJ1-2|TRBV20-1
SATGDRSDYGYT
>TRBJ1-6|TRBV5-1
ASSHKTDNSPLH
>TRBJ1-3|TRBV5-6
ASSFLGNTIY
>TRBJ2-1|TRBV10-3
AISEDGTSGVEQF